This T cell receptor beta chain was observed in a study of blood T cell repertoires in COVID-19. Overall study: The samples span acute and convalescent COVID-19 from the United States, Italy and Spain. The analysed material was cDNA or gDNA that came from T cells, B-cell-depleted T cells, or PBMCs.

Germline V gives CDR1 LNHDA, CDR2 SQIVND (reference sequence). Trimming removed 3 bases at V and 7 bases at J, with 9 bases between. The CDR3 spans 12 residues. How the authors handled the data: Reference gene primer amplification in the assay estimated nucleated cell counts. TCRdb's copy holds only in-frame clones and misses some; the assay was immunoSEQ multiplex PCR. V and J calls plus clone size are reproduced from that table; the DNA served to infer D and trimming. The sample has 110,000 to 150,000 clones; about 80% are singletons. The sequence was collected from a man aged 65-85 years who had recovered from COVID-19. J is TRBJ1-1 and V is TRBV19; D remains unclear. Sample: peripheral blood. The CDR3: CASSMGRVEAFF. CDR3 sequence (DNA): TGTGCCAGTAGTATGGGGAGAGTTGAAGCTTTCTTT.